The sequence of this T cell receptor beta chain was determined in a study of cytomegalovirus exposure and HLA in healthy donors. CDR1 and CDR2 from the germline V gene are GTSNPN and SVGIG (reference sequence). The CDR3 has 13 amino acids. The ends were cut back, 2 bases at V and 5 bases at J, with 13 bases in the middle. Study-wide findings and caveats: As a later analysis revealed, the rate of TCR association differed by HLA locus, with DRB1 most and HLA-C fewest. Reports showed the classifier diagnosing cytomegalovirus status with high specificity and sensitivity. Reportedly, TCR beta sequences accurately predicted HLA-A and HLA-B alleles in most subjects. A later analysis reportedly found that, within productive TCRs, an Asian-associated ancestry cluster had fewer N-insertions than the mean observed across the 666 donors.

PCR was performed using 60 Vbeta and 13 Jbeta primers. Profiling relied on immunoSEQ multiplex PCR, and the TCRdb table lists in-frame clones only, not all of them. This table holds some 110,000 clones, about two thirds found once. As concerns this clone: The antigen remains unidentified.

The sequenced sample consisted of PBMCs. This receptor was identified in a boy under 18 in good health and CMV-seronegative. The chain joins TRBV30 to TRBJ2-7; TRBD1 is a possible D gene (6 bases). The CDR3 spells CAWSWGRGNEQYF. The CDR3 region has the DNA TGTGCCTGGAGTTGGGGCAGGGGAAACGAGCAGTACTTC.